This T cell receptor (beta chain) was captured by sequencing in a study of T-cell reconstitution after alpha-beta-depleted transplantation in children. General study results and limits: Newly produced T cells mostly provided counts and TCRbeta diversity after one year, as hyperexpanded clones declined. Recipient T cells and thymic progenitors that survived were the source of the high TCRbeta diversity seen at day 60 in some patients. Several hundred expanded graft clones reportedly gave rise to the alpha-beta T cells present about two months after transplant.

Preparation of the TCRbeta library used unique molecular identifiers. One entry per CDR3 protein, called by TCRdb with MiXCR from the PCR reads. This sample has about 230,000 distinct CDR3 sequences; around 9.9% occur once, and the top ten carry over 25%. This clonotype showed up many times. The antigen is undetermined. The specimen was PBMCs, collected before TCRalphabeta/CD19-depleted stem cell transplant. The sequence was obtained from a child younger than two with acute myeloid leukemia, due to receive a stem cell transplant.

The CDR3 region is CAISESSGRASFF. The CDR3 nucleotides read TGTGCCATCAGTGAGTCTAGCGGGAGGGCCTCGTTCTTC. The rearrangement links TRBV10-3 to TRBJ2-1; the match to TRBD2 covers 11 bases. The CDR3 sequence is 13 residues long. CDR1 ENHRY and CDR2 SYGVKD come from the germline V gene. With 0 bases clipped from V and 15 bases from J, the junction kept 4 bases outside the gene matches.